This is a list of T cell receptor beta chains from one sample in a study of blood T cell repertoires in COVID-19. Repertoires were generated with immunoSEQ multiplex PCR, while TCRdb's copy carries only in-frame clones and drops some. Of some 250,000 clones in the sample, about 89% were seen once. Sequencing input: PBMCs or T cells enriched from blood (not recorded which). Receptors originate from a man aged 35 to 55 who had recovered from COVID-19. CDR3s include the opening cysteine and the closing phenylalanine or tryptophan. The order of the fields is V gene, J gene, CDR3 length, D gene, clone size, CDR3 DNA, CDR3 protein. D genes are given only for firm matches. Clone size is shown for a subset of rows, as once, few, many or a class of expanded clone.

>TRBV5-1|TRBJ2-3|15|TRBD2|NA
TGCGCCAGCAGCTTGGCGGGGGGTAGCACAGATACGCAGTATTTT
CASSLAGGSTDTQYF
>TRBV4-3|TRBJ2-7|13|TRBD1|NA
TGCGCCAGCAGCCGGGACAGGGGGCGTGAGCAGTACTTC
CASSRDRGREQYF
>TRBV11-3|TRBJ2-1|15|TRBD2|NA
TGTGCCAGCAGCCCGATAGCGGGGGGGCCTGATGAGCAGTTCTTC
CASSPIAGGPDEQFF
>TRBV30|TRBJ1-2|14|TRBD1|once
TGTGCCTGGACACTAAACAGGGGTCCCTATGGCTACACCTTC
CAWTLNRGPYGYTF
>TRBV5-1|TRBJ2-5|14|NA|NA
TGCGCCAGCAGCCCAGGGGTGGGGGCTAAGACCCAGTACTTC
CASSPGVGAKTQYF
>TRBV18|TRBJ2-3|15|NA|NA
TGTGCCAGCTCACCACTGGGGAGCTTCACAGATACGCAGTATTTT
CASSPLGSFTDTQYF
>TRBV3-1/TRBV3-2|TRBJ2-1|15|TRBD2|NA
TGTGCCAGCAGCCAGGGCGCGGGGGGGCACGATGAGCAGTTCTTC
CASSQGAGGHDEQFF
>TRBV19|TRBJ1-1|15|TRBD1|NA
TGTGCCAGTAGTCCTTGGGACAGGGTTAAGGATGAAGCTTTCTTT
CASSPWDRVKDEAFF
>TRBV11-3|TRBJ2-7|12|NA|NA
TGTGCCAGCAGCTTAGTCCAGTACGAGCAGTACTTC
CASSLVQYEQYF
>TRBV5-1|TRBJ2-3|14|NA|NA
TGCGCCAGCGAAGACAGTGCTAGCACAGATACGCAGTATTTT
CASEDSASTDTQYF
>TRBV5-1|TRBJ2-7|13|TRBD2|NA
TGCGCCAGCAGATCGACCGGGGGGAAAGAGCAGTACTTC
CASRSTGGKEQYF
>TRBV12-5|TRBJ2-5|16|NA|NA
TGTGCTAGTGGTTTGTATTGGGGCGGCGTTCAAGAGACCCAGTACTTC
CASGLYWGGVQETQYF
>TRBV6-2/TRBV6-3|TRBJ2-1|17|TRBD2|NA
TGTGCCAGCAGCTACTGGACCGGGACTAGCGATAACAATGAGCAGTTCTTC
CASSYWTGTSDNNEQFF
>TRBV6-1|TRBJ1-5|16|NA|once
TGTGCCAGCAGTGCGAGAACAGGGATTAGCAATCAGCCCCAGCATTTT
CASSARTGISNQPQHF
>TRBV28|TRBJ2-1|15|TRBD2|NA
TGTGCCAGCAGTTTATTATCTAGCGGGAACAATGAGCAGTTCTTC
CASSLLSSGNNEQFF
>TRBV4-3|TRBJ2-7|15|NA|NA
TGCGCCAGCAGCCAAGTTGCTGGGAGCTCCTACGAGCAGTACTTC
CASSQVAGSSYEQYF
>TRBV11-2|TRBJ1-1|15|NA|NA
TGTGCCAGCAGCTTAGAGGGCAGGCGGGACACTGAAGCTTTCTTT
CASSLEGRRDTEAFF
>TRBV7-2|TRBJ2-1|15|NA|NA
TGTGCCAGCAGGCCCCGGGACTTCACCTACAATGAGCAGTTCTTC
CASRPRDFTYNEQFF